This TCR beta chain comes out of a study of blood T cell repertoires in COVID-19. Clones were read by immunoSEQ multiplex PCR, and TCRdb kept only the in-frame ones, dropping some. Of about 270,000 clones in the sample, more than 75% are singletons; the top ten hold roughly 16%. Germline-derived CDR1 and CDR2 are MNHEY and SVGAGI. V shed 0 bases, J shed 7 bases, and the junction held 6 bases outside the gene matches. The CDR3 runs 15 residues. The source material was PBMCs or T cells enriched from blood (not recorded which). The receptor comes from a man between 18 and 35 years old who had recovered from COVID-19. The chain has TRBV6-5 and TRBJ1-2, with 9 bases fitting TRBD1. The CDR3 coding sequence is TGTGCCAGCAGTTACTCGGCCGGGACAGGGTTTGGCTACACCTTC. Translating gives CASSYSAGTGFGYTF.